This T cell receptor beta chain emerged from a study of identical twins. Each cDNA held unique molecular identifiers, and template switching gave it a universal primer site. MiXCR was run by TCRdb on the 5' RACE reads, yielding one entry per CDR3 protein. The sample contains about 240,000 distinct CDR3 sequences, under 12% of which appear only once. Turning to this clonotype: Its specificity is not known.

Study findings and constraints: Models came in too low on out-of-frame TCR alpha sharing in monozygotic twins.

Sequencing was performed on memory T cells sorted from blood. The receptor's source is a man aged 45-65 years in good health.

The CDR3 region has the DNA TGTGCCAGCAGCGTAGAAGGGACTAGCCACGAGCAGTACTTC. This gives the protein CASSVEGTSHEQYF. This chain links TRBV9 with TRBJ2-7; the match to TRBD2 covers 9 bases. With V trimmed by 0 bases and J by 5 bases, 3 bases remained unmatched. Germline-derived CDR1 and CDR2 are SGDLS and YYNGEE. The CDR3 extends over 14 amino acids.